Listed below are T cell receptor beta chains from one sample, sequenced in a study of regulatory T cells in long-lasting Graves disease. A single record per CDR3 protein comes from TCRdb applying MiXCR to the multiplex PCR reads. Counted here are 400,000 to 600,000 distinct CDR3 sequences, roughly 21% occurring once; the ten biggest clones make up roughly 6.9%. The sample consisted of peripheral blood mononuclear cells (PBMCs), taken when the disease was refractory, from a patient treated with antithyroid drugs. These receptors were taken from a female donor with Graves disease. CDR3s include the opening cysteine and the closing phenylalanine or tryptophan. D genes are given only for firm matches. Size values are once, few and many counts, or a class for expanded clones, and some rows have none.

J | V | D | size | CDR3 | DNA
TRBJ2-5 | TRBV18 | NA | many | CASSSVDGEETQYF | TGTGCCAGCTCATCCGTGGACGGAGAAGAGACCCAGTACTTC
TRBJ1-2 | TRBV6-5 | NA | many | CASSYGTTDGYTF | TGTGCCAGCAGTTACGGCACCACCGATGGCTACACCTTC
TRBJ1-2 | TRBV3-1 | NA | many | CASSQDEWAFYGYTF | TGTGCCAGCAGCCAAGATGAGTGGGCCTTCTATGGCTACACCTTC
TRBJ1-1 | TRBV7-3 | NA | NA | CASSLGPLTVNTEAFF | TGTGCCAGCAGCTTAGGCCCCCTGACGGTGAACACTGAAGCTTTCTTT
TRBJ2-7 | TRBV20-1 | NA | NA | CSARGGFSYEQYF | TGCAGTGCTAGAGGGGGCTTCTCCTACGAGCAGTACTTC
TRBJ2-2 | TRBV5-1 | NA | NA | CASSLVPQGNTGELFF | TGCGCCAGCAGCTTGGTTCCCCAGGGTAACACCGGGGAGCTGTTTTTT
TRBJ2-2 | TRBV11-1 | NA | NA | CASSRRGTANTGELFF | TGTGCCAGCAGTCGGAGGGGGACAGCGAACACCGGGGAGCTGTTTTTT
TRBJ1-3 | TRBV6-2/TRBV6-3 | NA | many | CASSYDRWRFGNTIYF | TGTGCCAGCAGTTACGACAGGTGGAGATTTGGAAACACCATATATTTT
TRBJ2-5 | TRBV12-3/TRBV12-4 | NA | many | CASSSPFEKETQYF | TGTGCCAGCAGTTCCCCCTTTGAGAAAGAGACCCAGTACTTC
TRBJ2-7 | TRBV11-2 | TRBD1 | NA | CASSARTGRGYEQYF | TGTGCCAGCAGCGCCCGGACAGGGCGAGGGTACGAGCAGTACTTC
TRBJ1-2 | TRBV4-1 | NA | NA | CASSQGSGGLNLDYGYTF | TGCGCCAGCAGCCAGGGAAGCGGGGGGCTAAATTTGGACTATGGCTACACCTTC
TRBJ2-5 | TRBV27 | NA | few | CASSLLSGEETQYF | TGTGCCAGCAGTTTGCTAAGCGGAGAAGAGACCCAGTACTTC
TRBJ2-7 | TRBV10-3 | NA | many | CAISGPGGTSYEQYF | TGTGCCATCAGTGGCCCGGGGGGCACCTCCTACGAGCAGTACTTC
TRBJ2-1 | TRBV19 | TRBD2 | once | CASGLAGSNEQFF | TGTGCCAGTGGACTAGCGGGATCCAATGAGCAGTTCTTC
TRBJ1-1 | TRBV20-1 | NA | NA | CSARDQRTGSGNTEAFF | TGCAGTGCTAGAGATCAACGTACAGGCTCGGGGAACACTGAAGCTTTCTTT
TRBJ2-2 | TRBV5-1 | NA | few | CASSLDSLQNTGELFF | TGCGCCAGCAGCCTGGACAGCCTCCAGAACACCGGGGAGCTGTTTTTT
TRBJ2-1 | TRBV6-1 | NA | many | CASSEEGQFNEQFF | TGTGCCAGCAGTGAAGAGGGCCAGTTCAATGAGCAGTTCTTC
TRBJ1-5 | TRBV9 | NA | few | CASSVGDNNQPQHF | TGTGCCAGCAGCGTAGGGGACAACAATCAGCCCCAGCATTTT
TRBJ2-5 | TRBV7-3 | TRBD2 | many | CASSLSRGTSDMYQETQYF | TGTGCCAGCAGCTTAAGCCGTGGGACTAGCGATATGTACCAAGAGACCCAGTACTTC
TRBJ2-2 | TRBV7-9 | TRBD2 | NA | CASSSLGTSGRATGELFF | TGTGCCAGCAGCTCTCTCGGGACTAGCGGGAGAGCTACCGGGGAGCTGTTTTTT
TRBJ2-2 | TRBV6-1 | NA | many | CASVRGLANTGELFF | TGTGCCAGCGTAAGGGGGTTAGCGAACACCGGGGAGCTGTTTTTT
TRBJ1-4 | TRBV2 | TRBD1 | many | CASSEVPGGSEKLFF | TGTGCCAGCAGTGAGGTCCCAGGGGGGAGTGAAAAACTGTTTTTT
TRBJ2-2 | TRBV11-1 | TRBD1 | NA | CASSSRDRAAGELFF | TGTGCCAGCAGCTCCAGGGACAGGGCGGCCGGGGAGCTGTTTTTT
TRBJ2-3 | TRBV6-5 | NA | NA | CASSSGTFDTQYF | TGTGCCAGCAGTTCCGGGACATTCGATACGCAGTATTTT
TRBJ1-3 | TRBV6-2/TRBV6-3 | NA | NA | CASGEISGNTIYF | TGTGCCAGTGGGGAGATCTCTGGAAACACCATATATTTT
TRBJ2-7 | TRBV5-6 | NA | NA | CASSLAGSIYEQYF | TGTGCCAGCAGCTTGGCCGGGAGCATCTACGAGCAGTACTTC
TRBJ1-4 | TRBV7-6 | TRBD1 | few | CASSSGQVLNEKLFF | TGTGCCAGCAGCAGCGGACAGGTTCTTAATGAAAAACTGTTTTTT
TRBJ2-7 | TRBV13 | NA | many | CASSFGGWDEQYF | TGTGCCAGCAGCTTTGGAGGGTGGGACGAGCAGTACTTC
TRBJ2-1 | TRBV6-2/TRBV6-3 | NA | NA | CASSFQRVYSYNEQFF | TGTGCCAGCAGTTTCCAGCGGGTGTACTCCTACAATGAGCAGTTCTTC
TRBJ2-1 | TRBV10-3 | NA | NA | CAISTGALYNEQFF | TGTGCCATCAGTACAGGAGCTCTTTACAATGAGCAGTTCTTC
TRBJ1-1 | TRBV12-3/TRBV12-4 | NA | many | CASSAGRLVTGKNTEAFF | TGTGCCAGCAGTGCCGGCCGTTTAGTGACAGGAAAGAACACTGAAGCTTTCTTT
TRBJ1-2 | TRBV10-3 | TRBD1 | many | CAISESRGGSGVTYGYTF | TGTGCCATCAGTGAGTCGAGAGGGGGCTCGGGGGTTACCTATGGCTACACCTTC
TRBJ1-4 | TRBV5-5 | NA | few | CASSPEGGSSEKLFF | TGTGCCAGCAGCCCGGAAGGGGGTTCGAGCGAAAAACTGTTTTTT
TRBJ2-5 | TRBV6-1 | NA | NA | CASSEGPGQETQYF | TGTGCCAGCAGTGAAGGCCCGGGCCAAGAGACCCAGTACTTC
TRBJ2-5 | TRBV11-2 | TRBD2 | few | CASSLGVAGGKETQYF | TGTGCCAGCAGCTTAGGGGTAGCGGGAGGGAAAGAGACCCAGTACTTC
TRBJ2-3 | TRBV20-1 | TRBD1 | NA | CSAGLQGNTDTQYF | TGCAGTGCTGGGTTACAGGGGAACACAGATACGCAGTATTTT
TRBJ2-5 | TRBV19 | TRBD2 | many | CASSPSGGATETQYF | TGTGCCAGTAGTCCCAGCGGGGGGGCAACGGAGACCCAGTACTTC
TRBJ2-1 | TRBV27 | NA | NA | CASATEYNEQFF | TGTGCCAGCGCAACGGAATACAATGAGCAGTTCTTC
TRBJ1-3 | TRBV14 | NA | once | CASGGNSGNTIYF | TGTGCCAGCGGGGGAAACTCTGGAAACACCATATATTTT